The TCR beta chain under discussion was sequenced for a study of early T cells in non-severe SARS-CoV-2 infection (dated by TCRdb to the early 2020s). Study-level background: Because TCR sequencing relied on bulk RNA taken from unsorted whole blood, pairing of alpha and beta chains was not possible.

A case-control design nested within a healthcare worker cohort in London, UK, was used, with weekly nasopharyngeal swab PCR tests and blood sampling performed. Healthcare workers were enrolled in the week of the UK lockdown, from 23 to 31 March 2020, and were followed every week for up to roughly 15 weeks. The investigation overall reported the following: Matching against VDJdb was skewed toward anti-spike CD8 responses, likely underestimated virus-specific expansions, and missed private and CD4 specificities.

Libraries were constructed by 5' RACE. Instrument used: NextSeq 500. In the TCR library protocol, unique molecular identifiers were attached to individual cDNA molecules to correct for PCR bias and sequencing error. Sequencing covered both TCR alpha and beta chains, and within each sample the abundances of alpha and beta sequences were tightly co-correlated. The original methods were these. Decombinator V4 was used to annotate the V gene, J gene and CDR3 of the TCR sequences. Expanded TCRs were defined as changing significantly between any two time points under a Poisson model with p below 0.0001. Abundances of TCRs were expressed as counts per million after normalisation to the total number of TCRs sequenced in each sample. MAIT TCRs were defined by TRAV1-2 paired with TRAJ12, TRAJ20 or TRAJ33, and iNKT TCRs by TRAV10 paired with TRAJ18. A search of VDJdb, accessed on 1 November 2021, was run for TCRs annotated to CMV, EBV and SARS-CoV-2, with TCRs annotated for multiple antigens excluded. Using fastp at Q25 and MiXCR, TCRdb reprocessed the public reads and kept productive beta chains. Rows with a matching CDR3 protein are joined into one entry that keeps the most common DNA and genes. The V and J calls come from TCRdb's annotation, not from the publication. The sample includes some 85,000 distinct CDR3 sequences, with roughly 15% observed a single time. Approximately 1.3% of the sample is in the top ten clones.

Including cysteine and phenylalanine, the CDR3 has 12 amino acids. The kept DNA is CDR3 alone, 36 bases in frame from the first base. Compared with germline, V lacks 5 bases and J lacks 13 bases; bases without a gene match: 8. Via the germline V gene, CDR1 is SGHTA and CDR2 FQGNSA. A word on this clonotype: What this receptor recognizes is not known. One base away there is no much larger clone; base qualities are not given.

Sequenced sample: whole blood. The receptor comes from an adult who was a healthcare worker with PCR-confirmed SARS-CoV-2 infection or an uninfected control (not recorded which). Here the chain combines TRBV7-2 and TRBJ1-5; TRBD1 aligns with 7 central bases. The CDR3 region: CASSTSGGPQHF. The nucleotides read TGTGCCAGCAGCACCTCAGGGGGTCCTCAGCATTTT.